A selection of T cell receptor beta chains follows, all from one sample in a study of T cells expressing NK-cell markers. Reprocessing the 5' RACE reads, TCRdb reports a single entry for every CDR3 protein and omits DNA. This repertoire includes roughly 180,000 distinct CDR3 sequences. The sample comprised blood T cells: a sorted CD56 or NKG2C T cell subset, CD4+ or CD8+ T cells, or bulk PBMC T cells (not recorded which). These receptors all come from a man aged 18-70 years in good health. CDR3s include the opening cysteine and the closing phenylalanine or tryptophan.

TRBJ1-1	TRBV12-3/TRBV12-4	CASTLDKIGFEAFF
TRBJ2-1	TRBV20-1	CSASLETSYNEQFF
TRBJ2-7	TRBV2	CATKGLISYEQYF
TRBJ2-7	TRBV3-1	CASSLPTRGDEQYF
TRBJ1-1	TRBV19	CASSPLQVATEAFF
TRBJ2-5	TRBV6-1	CASSPYPQGSEETQYF
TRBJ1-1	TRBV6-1	CASSVRVPNTEAFF
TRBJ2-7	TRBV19	CASSASDYLSFEQYF
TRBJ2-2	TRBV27	CASSWGVGTGELFF
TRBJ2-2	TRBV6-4	CASTPLRVSGEIVTPNTGELFF
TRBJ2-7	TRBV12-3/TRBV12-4	CASSSGGLQSYEQYF
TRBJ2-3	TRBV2	CASSEGVTSTDTQYF
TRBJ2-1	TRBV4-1	CASSQGLAGGNEQFF
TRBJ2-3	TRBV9	CASSVIGQGMWDTQYF
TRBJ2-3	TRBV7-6	CASSLQGERPDTQYF
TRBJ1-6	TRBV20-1	CSAQRGTEDSPLHF
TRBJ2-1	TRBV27	CASSITSGGGVEQFF
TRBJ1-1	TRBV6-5	CASSYTGFQGAEAFF
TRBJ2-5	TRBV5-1	CASSLAEGAYQETQYF
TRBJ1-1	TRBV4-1	CASSQAFRGPTEAFF
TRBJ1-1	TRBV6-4	CASNGTGRGDTEAFF
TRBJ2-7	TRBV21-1	CASSKDGEHEGTYEQYF
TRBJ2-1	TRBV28	CASSSPTSGTSYNEQFF
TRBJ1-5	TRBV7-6	CASSFSPGDNQPQHF
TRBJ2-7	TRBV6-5	CASSYSSSGQITYEQYF
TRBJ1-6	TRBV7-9	CASSLAHRVSPLHF
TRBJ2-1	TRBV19	CASSMWAGNEQFF
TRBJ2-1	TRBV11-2	CASRAGGFVNEQFF
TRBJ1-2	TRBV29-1	CSYLQGGDYGYTF
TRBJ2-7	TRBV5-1	CASSLGDGSLASYEQYF
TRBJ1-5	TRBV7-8	CASTPRRRFDQPQHF
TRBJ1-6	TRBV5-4	CASSLGTFRDSPLHF
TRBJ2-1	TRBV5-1	CASSLELAGKGFF
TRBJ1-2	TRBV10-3	CAISSGQGVFYGYTF
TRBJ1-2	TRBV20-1	CSARDKDRGYFNYGYTF
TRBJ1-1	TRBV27	CASFTVVGAPEAFF
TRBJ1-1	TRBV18	CASSPPERGYTEAFF
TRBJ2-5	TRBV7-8	CASSLAVGSGQYF
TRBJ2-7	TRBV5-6	CASTETGAGQGLIRGEQYF